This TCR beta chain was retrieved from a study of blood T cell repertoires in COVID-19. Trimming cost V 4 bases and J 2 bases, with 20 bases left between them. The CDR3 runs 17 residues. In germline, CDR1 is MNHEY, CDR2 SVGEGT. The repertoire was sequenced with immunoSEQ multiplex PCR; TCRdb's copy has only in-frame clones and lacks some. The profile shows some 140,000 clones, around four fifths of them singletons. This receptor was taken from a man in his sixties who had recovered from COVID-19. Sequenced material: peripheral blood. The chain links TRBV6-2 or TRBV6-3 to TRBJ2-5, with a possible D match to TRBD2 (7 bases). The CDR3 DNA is TGTGCCAGCAGTTTTGTGAATCGGGGGGCCAGACAAGAGACCCAGTACTTC. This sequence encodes CASSFVNRGARQETQYF.